The 3 T cell receptor beta chains given below trace back to one sample, sequenced in a study of neurological immune-mediated disorders. TCRdb used MiXCR to reprocess the 5' RACE reads, holding one entry per CDR3 protein. The repertoire holds some 41,000 distinct CDR3 sequences, with approximately 2.4% as singletons. Sequenced sample: PBMCs. The source of these receptors is a man between 25 and 39 years old with multiple sclerosis.

This clonotype was recorded at least ten times. CDR3 loop: CASSTGDIAYGYTF. The CDR3 nucleotides are TGCGCCAGCAGCACAGGGGACATCGCCTATGGCTACACCTTC. This chain connects TRBV5-1 to TRBJ1-2; 7 bases map to TRBD1. Trimming removed 4 bases from V and 4 bases from J; junction bases left unmatched: 7. CDR1 SGHRS and CDR2 YFSETQ come from the germline V gene. This CDR3 contains 14 residues.

This clonotype was counted ten times or more. This chain links TRBV5-1 with TRBJ1-1, with a tentative D call TRBD1 (5 bases). In germline, CDR1 is SGHRS, CDR2 YFSETQ. CDR3 length: 14 residues. V gave up 6 bases and J gave up 1 base, with 13 bases separating them. In DNA form, the CDR3 reads TGCGCCAGCACCCTACAGGTGGAGAACACTGAAGCTTTCTTT. Translated, it gives CASTLQVENTEAFF.

In its sample, this clonotype was seen many times. The chain is built from TRBV10-1 and TRBJ2-2; 8 bases match TRBD2. This CDR3 contains 15 residues. In germline, CDR1 is WNHNN, CDR2 SYGVQD (reference sequence). The V gene end was trimmed by 8 bases and the J gene end by 6 bases; junction bases not matched to a gene: 11. The CDR3 spells CASSRRAGAAGELFF. The CDR3 nucleotides read TGCGCCAGCTCCCGGAGAGCGGGGGCTGCCGGGGAGCTGTTTTTT.